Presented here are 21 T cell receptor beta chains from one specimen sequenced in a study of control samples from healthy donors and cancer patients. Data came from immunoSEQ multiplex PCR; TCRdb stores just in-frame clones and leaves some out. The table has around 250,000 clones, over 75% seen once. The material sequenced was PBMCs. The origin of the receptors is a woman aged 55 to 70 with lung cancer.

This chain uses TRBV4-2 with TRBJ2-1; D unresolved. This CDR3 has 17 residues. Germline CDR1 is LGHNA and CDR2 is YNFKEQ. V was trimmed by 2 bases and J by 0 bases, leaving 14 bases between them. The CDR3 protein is CASSQTQQLSSYNEQFF. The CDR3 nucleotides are TGTGCCAGCAGCCAAACGCAGCAGCTGAGCTCCTACAATGAGCAGTTCTTC.

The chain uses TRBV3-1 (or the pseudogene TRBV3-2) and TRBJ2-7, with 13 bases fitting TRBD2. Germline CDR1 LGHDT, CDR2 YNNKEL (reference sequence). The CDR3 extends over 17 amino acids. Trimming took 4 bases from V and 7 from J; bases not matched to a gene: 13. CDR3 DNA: TGTGCCAGCAGCCGATATTTCACTAGCGGGGGGGCCGAAGAGCAGTACTTC. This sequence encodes CASSRYFTSGGAEEQYF.

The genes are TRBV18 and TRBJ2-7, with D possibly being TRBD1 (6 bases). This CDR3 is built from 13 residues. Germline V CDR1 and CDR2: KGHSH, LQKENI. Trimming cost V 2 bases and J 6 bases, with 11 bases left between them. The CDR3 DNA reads TGTGCCAGCTCACCAACGTCCAGGGGCGAGCAGTACTTC. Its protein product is CASSPTSRGEQYF.

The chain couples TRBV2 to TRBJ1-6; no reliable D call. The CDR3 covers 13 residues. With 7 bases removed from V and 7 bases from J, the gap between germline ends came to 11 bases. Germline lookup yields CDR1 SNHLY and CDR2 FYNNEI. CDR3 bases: TGTGCCAGCACCCCGTGGGAAAATTCACCCCTCCACTTT. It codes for CASTPWENSPLHF. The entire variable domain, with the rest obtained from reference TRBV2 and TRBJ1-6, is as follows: EPEVTQTPSHQVTQMGQEVILRCVPISNHLYFYWYRQILGQKVEFLVSFYNNEISEKSEIFDDQFSVERPDGSNFTLKIRSTKLEDSAMYFCASTPWENSPLHFGNGTRLTVT.

CDR3 amino acids: CAEDTSGRGGEQFF. DNA for the CDR3: TGTGCCGAGGACACTAGCGGGAGGGGAGGGGAGCAGTTCTTC. The chain carries TRBV7-2 and TRBJ2-1; 13 nucleotides line up with TRBD2. The J segment lost 10 bases and the V segment lost 11 bases, leaving 11 bases of the junction unmatched. This CDR3 has 14 amino acids. From germline, CDR1 is SGHTA and CDR2 FQGNSA.

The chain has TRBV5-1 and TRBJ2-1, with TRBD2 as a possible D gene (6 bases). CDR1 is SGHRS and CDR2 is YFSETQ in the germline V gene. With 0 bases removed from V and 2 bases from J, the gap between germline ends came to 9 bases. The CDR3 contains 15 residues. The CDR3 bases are TGCGCCAGCAGCTTGGAGGCGGGGACCTACAATGAGCAGTTCTTC. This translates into CASSLEAGTYNEQFF.

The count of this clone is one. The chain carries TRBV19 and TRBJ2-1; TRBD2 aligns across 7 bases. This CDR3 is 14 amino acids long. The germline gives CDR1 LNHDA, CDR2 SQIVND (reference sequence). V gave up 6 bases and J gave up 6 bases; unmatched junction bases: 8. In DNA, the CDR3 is TGTGCCAGTAGCTTTGCGGGAGAGTTCAATGAGCAGTTCTTC. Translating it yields CASSFAGEFNEQFF.

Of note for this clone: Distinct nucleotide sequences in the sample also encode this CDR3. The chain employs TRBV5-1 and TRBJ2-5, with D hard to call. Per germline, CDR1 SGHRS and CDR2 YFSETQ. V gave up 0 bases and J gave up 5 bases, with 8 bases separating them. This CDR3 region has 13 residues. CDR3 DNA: TGCGCCAGCAGCTTGGGGGCTAGGGAGACCCAGTACTTC. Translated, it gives CASSLGARETQYF. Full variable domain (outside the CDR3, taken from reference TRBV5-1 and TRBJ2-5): KAGVTQTPRYLIKTRGQQVTLSCSPISGHRSVSWYQQTPGQGLQFLFEYFSETQRNKGNFPGRFSGRQFSNSRSEMNVSTLELGDSALYLCASSLGARETQYFGPGTRLLVL.

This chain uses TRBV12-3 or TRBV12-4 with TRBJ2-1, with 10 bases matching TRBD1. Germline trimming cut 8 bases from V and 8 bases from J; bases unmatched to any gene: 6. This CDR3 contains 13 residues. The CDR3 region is CASRTGGMDEQFF. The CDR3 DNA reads TGTGCCAGCCGGACAGGGGGTATGGATGAGCAGTTCTTC.

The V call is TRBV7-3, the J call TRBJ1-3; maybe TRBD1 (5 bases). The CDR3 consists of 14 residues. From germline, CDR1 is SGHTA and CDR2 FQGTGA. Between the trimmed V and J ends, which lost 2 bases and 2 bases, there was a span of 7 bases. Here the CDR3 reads CASSLSGTGNTIYF. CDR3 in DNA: TGTGCCAGCAGCTTATCAGGGACTGGAAACACCATATATTTT.

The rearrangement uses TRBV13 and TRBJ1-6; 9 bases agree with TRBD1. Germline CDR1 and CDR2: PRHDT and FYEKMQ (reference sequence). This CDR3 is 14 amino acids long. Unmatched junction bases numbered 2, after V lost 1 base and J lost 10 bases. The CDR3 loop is CASSLEQGASPLHF. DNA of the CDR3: TGTGCCAGCAGCTTAGAACAGGGGGCATCACCCCTCCACTTT.

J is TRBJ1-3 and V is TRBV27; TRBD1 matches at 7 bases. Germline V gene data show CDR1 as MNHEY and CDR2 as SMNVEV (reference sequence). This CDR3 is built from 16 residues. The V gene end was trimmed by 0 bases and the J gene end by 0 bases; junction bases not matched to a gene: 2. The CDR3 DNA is TGTGCCAGCAGTTTATCGGGACAGATCTCTGGAAACACCATATATTTT. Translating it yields CASSLSGQISGNTIYF.

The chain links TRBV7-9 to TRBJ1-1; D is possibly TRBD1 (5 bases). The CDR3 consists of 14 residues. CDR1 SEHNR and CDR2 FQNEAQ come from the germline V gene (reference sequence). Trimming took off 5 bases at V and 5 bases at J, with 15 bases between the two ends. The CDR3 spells CASSALRVETEAFF. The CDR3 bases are TGTGCCAGCAGCGCGCTCAGGGTGGAGACTGAAGCTTTCTTT.

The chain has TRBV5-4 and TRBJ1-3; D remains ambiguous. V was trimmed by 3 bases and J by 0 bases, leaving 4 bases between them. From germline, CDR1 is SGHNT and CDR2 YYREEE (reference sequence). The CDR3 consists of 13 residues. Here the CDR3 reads CASSSVSGNTIYF. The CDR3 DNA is TGTGCCAGCAGCTCCGTCTCTGGAAACACCATATATTTT. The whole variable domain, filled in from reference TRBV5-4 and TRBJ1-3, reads ETGVTQSPTHLIKTRGQQVTLRCSSQSGHNTVSWYQQALGQGPQFIFQYYREEENGRGNFPPRFSGLQFPNYSSELNVNALELDDSALYLCASSSVSGNTIYFGEGSWLTVV.

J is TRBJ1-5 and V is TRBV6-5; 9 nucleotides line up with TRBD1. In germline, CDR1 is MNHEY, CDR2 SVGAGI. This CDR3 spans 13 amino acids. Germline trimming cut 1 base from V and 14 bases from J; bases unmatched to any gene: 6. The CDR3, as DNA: TGTGCCAGCAGTTACTACCGGGACAGGGAAAAGCATTTT. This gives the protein CASSYYRDREKHF.

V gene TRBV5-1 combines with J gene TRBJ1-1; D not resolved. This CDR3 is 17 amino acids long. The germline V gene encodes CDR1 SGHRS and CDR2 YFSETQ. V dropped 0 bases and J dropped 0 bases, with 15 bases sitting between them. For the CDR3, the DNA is TGCGCCAGCAGCTTGGGAAGCGGGCGAACCTTGAACACTGAAGCTTTCTTT. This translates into CASSLGSGRTLNTEAFF.

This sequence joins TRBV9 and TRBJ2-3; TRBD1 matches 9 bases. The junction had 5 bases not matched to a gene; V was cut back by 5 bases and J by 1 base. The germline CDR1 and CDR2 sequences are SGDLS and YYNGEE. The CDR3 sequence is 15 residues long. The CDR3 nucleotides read TGTGCCAGCAGTGCCTGGACAGGGGGCACAGATACGCAGTATTTT. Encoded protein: CASSAWTGGTDTQYF.

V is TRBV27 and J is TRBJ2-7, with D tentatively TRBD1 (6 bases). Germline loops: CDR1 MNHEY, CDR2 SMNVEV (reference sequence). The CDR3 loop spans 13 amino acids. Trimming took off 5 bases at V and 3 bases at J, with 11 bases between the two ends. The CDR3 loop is CASSRTDRYEQYF. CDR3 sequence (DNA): TGTGCCAGCAGTCGGACAGACCGCTACGAGCAGTACTTC.

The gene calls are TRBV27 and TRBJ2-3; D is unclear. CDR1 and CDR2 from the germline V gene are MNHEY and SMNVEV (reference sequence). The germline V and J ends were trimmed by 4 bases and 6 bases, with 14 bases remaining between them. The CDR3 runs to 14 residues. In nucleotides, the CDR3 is TGTGCCAGCAGTTGGTGGGGTCTCCCCGATACGCAGTATTTT. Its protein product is CASSWWGLPDTQYF.

The CDR3 sequence is CASRLAGTGNTGELFF. The DNA for the CDR3 is TGTGCCAGCAGACTCGCCGGGACAGGGAACACCGGGGAGCTGTTTTTT. The chain joins TRBV14 to TRBJ2-2, with 8 bases that match TRBD1. V was pared by 6 bases and J by 1 base, with 7 bases of the junction left unmatched. The germline V gene has CDR1 SGHDN and CDR2 FVKESK. The CDR3 has 16 residues.

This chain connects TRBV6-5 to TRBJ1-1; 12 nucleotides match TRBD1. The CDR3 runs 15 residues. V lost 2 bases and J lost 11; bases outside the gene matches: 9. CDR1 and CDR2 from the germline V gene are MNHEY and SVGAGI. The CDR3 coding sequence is TGTGCCAGCAGTTACAACGCCGGGACAGGGGGCTCGGCTTTCTTT. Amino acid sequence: CASSYNAGTGGSAFF.